This T cell receptor (beta chain) was sequenced in a study of T cells in Graves' hyperthyroidism and ophthalmopathy (dated by TCRdb to 2018 to 2020). At the level of the whole study: Peripheral blood was collected at initial diagnosis, before any treatment. To identify TCR V-J signatures that set the groups apart, the researchers used a discovery cohort of about a hundred patients, made up of roughly 45 with Graves' ophthalmopathy and around 58 with stable Graves' hyperthyroidism. An independent validation cohort of fewer than 20 hyperthyroidism patients and over 15 patients who later progressed to ophthalmopathy tested prospective prediction of ophthalmopathy. The 90 or so discovery patients were randomly split 7:3 into training and test sets. In several Graves' hyperthyroidism patients, the study also compared T-cell repertoires from thyroid tissue with T-cell repertoires from blood. After sampling, hyperthyroidism patients received methimazole starting at 30 mg daily, and ophthalmopathy patients received high-dose intravenous methylprednisolone. According to the paper, TCR Vbeta CDR3 sequencing was carried out on some 130 peripheral blood samples, which came from about 45 ophthalmopathy, around 74 hyperthyroidism and about 17 progressor patients.

Ophthalmopathy patients had moderately to severely active disease, with a Clinical Activity Score of 3 or more, a NOSPECS grade of 4 or more, and a disease duration of less than 3 months. The study excluded patients with uncontrolled infections, other autoimmune diseases, pregnancy or lactation. Clinical symptoms, serum thyroxine and TRAb, thyroid ultrasound, and orbital computed tomography formed the basis for the diagnoses. PBMCs were separated from roughly 9.6 ml of fresh peripheral blood using Ficoll-Paque density gradient centrifugation. Trizol reagent was used to extract total RNA, and RNA quality was then checked on an Agilent 2100 Bioanalyzer. Study-wide findings and limitations: Most expanded thyroid clonotypes (frequency above 0.001) were also detected in blood, a finding suggesting that blood repertoires may reflect thyroid immune responses. A 13 V-J signature model separated ophthalmopathy from stable hyperthyroidism, with approximately 86% sensitivity and around 84% specificity in cross-validation and 80%/75% in testing. During validation, the model predicted progression to ophthalmopathy a median of approximately six months ahead of onset, with 70.59% sensitivity and 72% to 80% specificity. Sample size was not statistically predetermined, and blinding of investigators to group allocation was not performed.

Including the terminal cysteine and phenylalanine, the CDR3 comprises 12 residues. Of the read, only the CDR3 DNA is kept; its 36 bases are in frame from base 1. V gives up 1 base and J gives up 7 bases, and the segment between their germline ends measures 5 bases. The germline V gene encodes CDR1 SEHNR and CDR2 FQNEAQ (reference sequence). For this clonotype: Its antigen has not been determined. One base away there is no much larger clone; base qualities are not given.

The TCR beta CDR3 regions were amplified from RNA transcripts. The TCR CDR3 was subjected to a first round of RT-PCR using the HTBI primer set and the Qiagen OneStep RT-PCR kit. A second multiplex PCR round built the libraries, followed by size selection and purification. The libraries were sequenced on an Illumina HiSeq2000 using paired-end 100 bp reads. The paper's data handling went like this. SOAPnuke was used to process the raw data, with reads discarded if the reads contained adapters or uncalled bases, had a mean Phred below 15, or lacked an exact constant-primer or identifier match. COPE v1.2.5 was used to merge the high-quality paired reads, and each unique nucleotide sequence was defined as a clonotype. Clonotypes were aligned to IMGT TRBV, TRBD and TRBJ reference segments using MiTCR v1.1. Only V-J combinations with frequency above 0.0001, covering 99.2% of repertoires, were analysed. A TCS score was defined as the ratio between F50 (clonal expansion) and ExV (chaos), using BLOSUM62-based TCRdist between CDR3 peptides within each V-J. Welch's t-statistics and random forest reduced 500 to 550 V-J features to 13, which were used in a naive Bayes classifier (R e1071). Through fastp at Q25 and MiXCR, TCRdb rebuilt clones from the public reads, retaining in-frame beta chains. Rows merge per CDR3 protein into single entries with the most common DNA and genes. TCRdb, not the authors, supplied the V and J calls. The sample table lists nearly 600,000 distinct CDR3 sequences, 13% to 15% of them with a count of one. The ten largest clones capture about 7% of the sample.

The chain employs TRBV7-9 and TRBJ1-5, with the D gene not clear enough to name. Specimen: blood. This TCR was sampled from a young woman with Graves' ophthalmopathy. The CDR3 region: CASSLESQPQHF. In nucleotide form, the sequence is TGTGCCAGCAGCTTAGAGAGCCAGCCCCAGCATTTT.